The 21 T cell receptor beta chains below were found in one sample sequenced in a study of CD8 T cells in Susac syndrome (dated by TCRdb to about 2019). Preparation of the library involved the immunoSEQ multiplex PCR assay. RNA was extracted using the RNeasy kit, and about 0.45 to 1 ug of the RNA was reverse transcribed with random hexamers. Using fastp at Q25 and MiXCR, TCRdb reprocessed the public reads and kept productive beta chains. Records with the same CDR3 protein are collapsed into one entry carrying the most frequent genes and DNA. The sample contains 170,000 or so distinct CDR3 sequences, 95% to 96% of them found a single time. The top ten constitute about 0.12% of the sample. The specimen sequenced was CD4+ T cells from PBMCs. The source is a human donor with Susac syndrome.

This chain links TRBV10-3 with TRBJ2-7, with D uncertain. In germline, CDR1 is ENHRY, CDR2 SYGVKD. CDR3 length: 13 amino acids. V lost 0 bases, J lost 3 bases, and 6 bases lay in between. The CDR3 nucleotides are TGTGCCATCAGTGAGTCGGGCAGCTACGAGCAGTACTTC. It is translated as CAISESGSYEQYF.

CDR3 region: CSAIRGTGSYEQYF. CDR3 DNA sequence: TGCAGTGCTATACGAGGGACAGGGAGCTACGAGCAGTACTTC. The chain couples TRBV20-1 to TRBJ2-7, with 9 positions matching TRBD1. Germline V gene lookup returns CDR1 DFQATT and CDR2 SNEGSKA (reference sequence). This CDR3 region has 14 residues. The trim removed 4 bases at V and 3 bases at J, leaving 7 bases unmatched.

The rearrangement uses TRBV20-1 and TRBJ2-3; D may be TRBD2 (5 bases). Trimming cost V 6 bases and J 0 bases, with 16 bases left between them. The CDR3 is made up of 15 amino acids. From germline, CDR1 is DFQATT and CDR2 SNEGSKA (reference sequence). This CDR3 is CSALDPRGSTDTQYF. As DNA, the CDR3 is TGCAGTGCCTTAGATCCTCGCGGGAGCACAGATACGCAGTATTTT.

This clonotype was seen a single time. The chain's CDR3 is CASSPTLQTGQNYGYTF. The CDR3 DNA reads TGTGCCAGCAGCCCAACCCTTCAGACGGGACAGAACTATGGCTACACCTTC. This chain uses TRBV3-1 with TRBJ1-2, with 7 bases matching TRBD1. The germline V gene encodes CDR1 LGHDT and CDR2 YNNKEL (reference sequence). This CDR3 comprises 17 residues. The junction had 13 bases not matched to a gene; V was cut back by 4 bases and J by 2 bases.

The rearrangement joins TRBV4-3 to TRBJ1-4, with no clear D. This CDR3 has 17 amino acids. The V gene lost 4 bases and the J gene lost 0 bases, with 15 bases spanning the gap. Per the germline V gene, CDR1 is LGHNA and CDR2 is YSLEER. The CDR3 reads CASSRRRTEATNEKLFF. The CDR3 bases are TGCGCCAGCAGCCGGCGGCGAACCGAGGCAACTAATGAAAAACTGTTTTTT.

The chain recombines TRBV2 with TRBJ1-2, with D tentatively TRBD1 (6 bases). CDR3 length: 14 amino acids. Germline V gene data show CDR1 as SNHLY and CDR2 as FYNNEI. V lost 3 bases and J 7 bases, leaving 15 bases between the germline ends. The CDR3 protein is CASSDYTGQFGYTF. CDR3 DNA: TGTGCCAGCAGTGACTATACAGGGCAGTTTGGCTACACCTTC.

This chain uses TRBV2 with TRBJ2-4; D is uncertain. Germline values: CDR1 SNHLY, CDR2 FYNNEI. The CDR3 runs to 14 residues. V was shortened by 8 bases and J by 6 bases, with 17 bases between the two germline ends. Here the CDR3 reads CASQEAGVGNIQYF. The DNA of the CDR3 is TGTGCCAGCCAGGAAGCTGGTGTCGGAAACATTCAGTACTTC.

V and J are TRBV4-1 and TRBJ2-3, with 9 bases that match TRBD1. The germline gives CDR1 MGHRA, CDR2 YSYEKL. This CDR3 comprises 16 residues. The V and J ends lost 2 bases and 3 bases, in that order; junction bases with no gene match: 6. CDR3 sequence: CASSQPTGGRTDTQYF. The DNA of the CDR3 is TGCGCCAGCAGCCAACCAACAGGGGGCCGTACAGATACGCAGTATTTT.

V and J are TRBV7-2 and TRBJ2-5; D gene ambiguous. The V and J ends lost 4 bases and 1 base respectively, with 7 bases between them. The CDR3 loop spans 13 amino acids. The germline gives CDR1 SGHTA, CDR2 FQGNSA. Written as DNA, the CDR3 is TGTGCCAGCAGCTCGCTCCCCCAAGAGACCCAGTACTTC. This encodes CASSSLPQETQYF.

The CDR3 DNA follows: TGCAGTGCCCGGGTGGAGCAGGTGCTTAGCAATCAGCCCCAGCATTTT. It codes for CSARVEQVLSNQPQHF. The V and J genes are TRBV20-1 and TRBJ1-5; D gene uncertain. In germline, CDR1 is DFQATT, CDR2 SNEGSKA (reference sequence). The ends were cut back, 6 bases at V and 0 bases at J, with 18 bases in the middle. The CDR3 contains 16 residues.

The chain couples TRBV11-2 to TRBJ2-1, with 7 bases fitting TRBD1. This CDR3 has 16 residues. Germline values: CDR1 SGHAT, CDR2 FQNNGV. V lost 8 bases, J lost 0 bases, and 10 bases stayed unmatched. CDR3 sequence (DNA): TGTGCCAGCGGCGCGATCAGGGGGAGCTCCTACAATGAGCAGTTCTTC. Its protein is CASGAIRGSSYNEQFF.

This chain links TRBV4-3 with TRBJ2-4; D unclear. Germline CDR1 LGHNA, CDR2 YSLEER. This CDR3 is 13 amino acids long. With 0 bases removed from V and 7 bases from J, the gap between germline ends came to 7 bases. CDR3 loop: CASSQDRSNIQYF. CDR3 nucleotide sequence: TGCGCCAGCAGCCAAGATAGGTCGAACATTCAGTACTTC.

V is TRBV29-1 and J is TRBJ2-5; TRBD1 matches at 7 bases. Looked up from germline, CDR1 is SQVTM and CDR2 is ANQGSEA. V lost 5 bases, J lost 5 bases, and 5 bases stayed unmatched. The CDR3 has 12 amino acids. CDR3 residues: CSVRQGWETQYF. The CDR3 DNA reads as TGCAGCGTTCGACAGGGCTGGGAGACCCAGTACTTC.

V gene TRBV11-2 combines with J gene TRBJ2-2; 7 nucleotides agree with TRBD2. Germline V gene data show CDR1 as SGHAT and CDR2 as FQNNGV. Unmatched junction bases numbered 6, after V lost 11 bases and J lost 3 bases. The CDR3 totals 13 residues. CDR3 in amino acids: CAVRDYHTGELFF. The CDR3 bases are TGTGCCGTCCGGGACTACCACACCGGGGAGCTGTTTTTT.

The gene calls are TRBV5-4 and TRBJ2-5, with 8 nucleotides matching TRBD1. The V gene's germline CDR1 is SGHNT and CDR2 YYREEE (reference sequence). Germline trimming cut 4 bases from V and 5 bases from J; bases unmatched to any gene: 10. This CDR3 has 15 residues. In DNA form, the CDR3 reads TGTGCCAGCAGCATCCTCAGGGGGCTGAGGGAGACCCAGTACTTC. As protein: CASSILRGLRETQYF.

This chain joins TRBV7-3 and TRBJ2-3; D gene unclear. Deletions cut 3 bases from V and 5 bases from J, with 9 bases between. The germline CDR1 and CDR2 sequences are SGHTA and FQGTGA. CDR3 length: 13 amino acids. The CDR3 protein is CASSLLDEDTQYF. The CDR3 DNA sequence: TGTGCCAGCAGCTTGCTGGACGAAGATACGCAGTATTTT.

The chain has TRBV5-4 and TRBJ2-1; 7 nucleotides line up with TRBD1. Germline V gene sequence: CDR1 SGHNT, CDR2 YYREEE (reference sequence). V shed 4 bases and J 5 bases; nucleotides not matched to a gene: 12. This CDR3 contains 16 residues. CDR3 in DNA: TGTGCCAGCAGCACCGGGACAGCTGGGTCTGACAATGAGCAGTTCTTC. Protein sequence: CASSTGTAGSDNEQFF.

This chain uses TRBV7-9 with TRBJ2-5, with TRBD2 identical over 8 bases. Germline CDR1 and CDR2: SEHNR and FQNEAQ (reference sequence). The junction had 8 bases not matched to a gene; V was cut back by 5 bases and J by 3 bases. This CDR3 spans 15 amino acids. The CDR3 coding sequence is TGTGCCAGCAGCGAAGCCAGTAGCGGGAAAGAGACCCAGTACTTC. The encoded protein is CASSEASSGKETQYF. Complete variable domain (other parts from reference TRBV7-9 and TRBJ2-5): DTGVSQNPRHKITKRGQNVTFRCDPISEHNRLYWYRQTLGQGPEFLTYFQNEAQLEKSRLLSDRFSAERPKGSFSTLEIQRTEQGDSAMYLCASSEASSGKETQYFGPGTRLLVL.

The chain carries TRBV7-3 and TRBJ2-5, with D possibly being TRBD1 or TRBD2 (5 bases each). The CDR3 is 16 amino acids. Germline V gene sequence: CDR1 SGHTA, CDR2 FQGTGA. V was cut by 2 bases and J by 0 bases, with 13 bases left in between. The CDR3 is CASSLGVMGDQETQYF. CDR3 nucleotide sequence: TGTGCCAGCAGCTTAGGCGTTATGGGGGACCAAGAGACCCAGTACTTC.

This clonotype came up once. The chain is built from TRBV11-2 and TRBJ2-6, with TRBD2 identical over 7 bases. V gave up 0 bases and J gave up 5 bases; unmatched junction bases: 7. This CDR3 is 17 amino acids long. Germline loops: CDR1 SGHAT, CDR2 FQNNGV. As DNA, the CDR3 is TGTGCCAGCAGCTTAGATGGTGGGGGAGGGTGGGCCAACGTCCTGACTTTC. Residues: CASSLDGGGGWANVLTF.

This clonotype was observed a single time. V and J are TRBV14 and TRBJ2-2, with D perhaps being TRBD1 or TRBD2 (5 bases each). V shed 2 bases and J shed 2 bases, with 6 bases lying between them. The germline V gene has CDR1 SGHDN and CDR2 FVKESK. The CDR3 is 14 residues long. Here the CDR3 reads CASSQWDNTGELFF. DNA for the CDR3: TGTGCCAGCAGCCAATGGGACAACACCGGGGAGCTGTTTTTT. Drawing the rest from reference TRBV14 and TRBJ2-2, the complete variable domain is EAGVTQFPSHSVIEKGQTVTLRCDPISGHDNLYWYRRVMGKEIKFLLHFVKESKQDESGMPNNRFLAERTGGTYSTLKVQPAELEDSGVYFCASSQWDNTGELFFGEGSRLTVL.